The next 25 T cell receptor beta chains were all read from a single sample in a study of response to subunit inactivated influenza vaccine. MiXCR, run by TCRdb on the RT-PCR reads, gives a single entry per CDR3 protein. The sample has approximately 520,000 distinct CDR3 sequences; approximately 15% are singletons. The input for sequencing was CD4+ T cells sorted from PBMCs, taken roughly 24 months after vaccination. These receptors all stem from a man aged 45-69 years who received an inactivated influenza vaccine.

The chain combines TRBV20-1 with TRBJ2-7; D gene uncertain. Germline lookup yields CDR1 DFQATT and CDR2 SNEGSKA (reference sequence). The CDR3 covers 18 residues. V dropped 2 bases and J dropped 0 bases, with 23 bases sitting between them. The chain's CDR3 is CSARLALALYLSSYEQYF. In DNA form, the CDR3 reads TGCAGTGCTAGACTGGCGTTGGCCCTATACCTAAGCTCCTACGAGCAGTACTTC.

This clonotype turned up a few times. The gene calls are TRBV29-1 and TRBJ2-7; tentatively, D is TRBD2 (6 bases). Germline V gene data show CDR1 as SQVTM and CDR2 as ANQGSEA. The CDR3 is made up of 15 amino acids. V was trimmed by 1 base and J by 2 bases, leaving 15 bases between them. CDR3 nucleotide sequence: TGCAGCGTTGAAGTAAGGGGACTCGCTACCTACGAGCAGTACTTC. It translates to CSVEVRGLATYEQYF.

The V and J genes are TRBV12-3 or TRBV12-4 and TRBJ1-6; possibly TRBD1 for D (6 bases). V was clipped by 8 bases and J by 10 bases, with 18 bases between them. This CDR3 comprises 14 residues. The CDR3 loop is CASRPGGRVSPLHF. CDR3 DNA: TGTGCCAGCCGACCGGGGGGGCGTGTGTCACCCCTCCACTTT.

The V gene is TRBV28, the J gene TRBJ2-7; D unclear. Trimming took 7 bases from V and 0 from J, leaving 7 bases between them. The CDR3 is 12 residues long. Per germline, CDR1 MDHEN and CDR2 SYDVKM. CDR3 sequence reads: CASNALSYEQYF. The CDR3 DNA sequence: TGTGCCAGCAACGCGCTCTCCTACGAGCAGTACTTC.

The CDR3 region is CSVRDRESARPNYGYTF. CDR3 sequence (DNA): TGCAGTGTGAGGGATCGCGAAAGTGCTAGGCCTAACTATGGCTACACCTTC. J is TRBJ1-2 and V is TRBV20-1; D gene ambiguous. CDR1 DFQATT and CDR2 SNEGSKA come from the germline V gene (reference sequence). This CDR3 comprises 17 residues. The V gene lost 7 bases and the J gene lost 0 bases, with 24 bases spanning the gap.

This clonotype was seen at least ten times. CDR3 DNA: TGCGCCAGCAGCTTGGTAATAGCGGGATCCTACGAGCAGTACTTC. Its protein product is CASSLVIAGSYEQYF. The chain employs TRBV5-1 and TRBJ2-7; TRBD2 matches 8 bases. This CDR3 spans 15 amino acids. Per the germline V gene, CDR1 is SGHRS and CDR2 is YFSETQ. V lost 0 bases, J lost 1 base, and 3 bases stayed unmatched.

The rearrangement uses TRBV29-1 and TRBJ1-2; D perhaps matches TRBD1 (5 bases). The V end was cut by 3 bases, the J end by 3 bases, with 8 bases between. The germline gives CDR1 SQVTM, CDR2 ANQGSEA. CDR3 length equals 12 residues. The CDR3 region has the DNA TGCAGCGTTGACGCAGGGCACTATGGCTACACCTTC. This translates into CSVDAGHYGYTF.

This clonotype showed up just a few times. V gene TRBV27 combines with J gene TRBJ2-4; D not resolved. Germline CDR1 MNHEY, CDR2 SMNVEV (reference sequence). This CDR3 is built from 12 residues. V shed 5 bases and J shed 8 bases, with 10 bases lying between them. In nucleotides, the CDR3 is TGTGCCAGCAGTCCCAAGAGAGACATTCAGTACTTC. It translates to CASSPKRDIQYF.

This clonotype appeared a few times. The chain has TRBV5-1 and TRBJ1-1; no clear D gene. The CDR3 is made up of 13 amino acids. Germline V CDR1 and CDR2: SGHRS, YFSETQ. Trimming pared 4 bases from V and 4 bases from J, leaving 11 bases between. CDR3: CASSPSQFTEAFF. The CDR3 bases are TGCGCCAGCAGCCCCTCGCAGTTCACTGAAGCTTTCTTT. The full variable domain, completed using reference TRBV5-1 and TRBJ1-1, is KAGVTQTPRYLIKTRGQQVTLSCSPISGHRSVSWYQQTPGQGLQFLFEYFSETQRNKGNFPGRFSGRQFSNSRSEMNVSTLELGDSALYLCASSPSQFTEAFFGQGTRLTVV.

The CDR3, as DNA: TGCGCCAGCAGCTTGGGTCCTATTCTCAAGAACACTGAAGCTTTCTTT. This gives the protein CASSLGPILKNTEAFF. This chain connects TRBV5-1 to TRBJ1-1; no firm D call. Germline loops: CDR1 SGHRS, CDR2 YFSETQ. The CDR3 loop spans 16 amino acids. The V and J ends lost 0 bases and 1 base respectively, with 13 bases between them.

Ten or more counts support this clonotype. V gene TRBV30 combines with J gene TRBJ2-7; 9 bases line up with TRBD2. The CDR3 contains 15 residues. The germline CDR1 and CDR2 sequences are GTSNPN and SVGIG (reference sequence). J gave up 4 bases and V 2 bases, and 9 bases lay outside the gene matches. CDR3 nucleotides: TGTGCCTGGAGTCCCCTTAGCGGGGGAGGATACGAGCAGTACTTC. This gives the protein CAWSPLSGGGYEQYF.

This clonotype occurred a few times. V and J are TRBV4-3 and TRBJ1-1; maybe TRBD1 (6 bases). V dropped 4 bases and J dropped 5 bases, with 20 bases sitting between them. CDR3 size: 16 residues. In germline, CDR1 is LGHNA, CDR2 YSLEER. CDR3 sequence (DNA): TGCGCCAGCAGCCTAGCCCTGGCGGGGGCAGGTACTGAAGCTTTCTTT. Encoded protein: CASSLALAGAGTEAFF.

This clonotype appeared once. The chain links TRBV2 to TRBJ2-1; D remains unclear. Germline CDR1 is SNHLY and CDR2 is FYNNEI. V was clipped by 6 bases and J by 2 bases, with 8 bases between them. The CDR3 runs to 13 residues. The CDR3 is CASRERPYNEQFF. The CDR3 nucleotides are TGTGCCAGCAGGGAGCGCCCCTACAATGAGCAGTTCTTC.

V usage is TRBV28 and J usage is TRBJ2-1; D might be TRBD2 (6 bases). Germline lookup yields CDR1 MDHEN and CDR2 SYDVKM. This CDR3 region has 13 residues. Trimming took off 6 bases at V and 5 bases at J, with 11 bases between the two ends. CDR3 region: CASRRGSDNEQFF. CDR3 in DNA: TGTGCCAGCAGACGGGGGAGCGACAATGAGCAGTTCTTC.

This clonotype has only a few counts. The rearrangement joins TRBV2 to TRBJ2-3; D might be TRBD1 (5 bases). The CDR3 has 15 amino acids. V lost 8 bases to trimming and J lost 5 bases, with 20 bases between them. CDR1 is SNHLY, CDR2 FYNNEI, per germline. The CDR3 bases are TGTGCCAGCCCGCACCTGACAGAATCCCAAGATACGCAGTATTTT. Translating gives CASPHLTESQDTQYF.

CDR3 sequence reads: CSATGTGNQPQHF. The CDR3 DNA reads as TGCAGTGCTACCGGGACAGGCAATCAGCCCCAGCATTTT. The chain links TRBV20-1 to TRBJ1-5; 7 bases are a match to TRBD1. Trimming cost V 4 bases and J 2 bases; bases outside gene matches: 2. CDR1 is DFQATT and CDR2 is SNEGSKA in the germline V gene (reference sequence). This CDR3 is 13 amino acids long.

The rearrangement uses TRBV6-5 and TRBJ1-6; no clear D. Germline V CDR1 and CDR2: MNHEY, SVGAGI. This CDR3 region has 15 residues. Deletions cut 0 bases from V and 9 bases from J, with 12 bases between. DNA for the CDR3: TGTGCCAGCAGTTACTCGATGGCTATCGGTTCACCCCTCCACTTT. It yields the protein CASSYSMAIGSPLHF.

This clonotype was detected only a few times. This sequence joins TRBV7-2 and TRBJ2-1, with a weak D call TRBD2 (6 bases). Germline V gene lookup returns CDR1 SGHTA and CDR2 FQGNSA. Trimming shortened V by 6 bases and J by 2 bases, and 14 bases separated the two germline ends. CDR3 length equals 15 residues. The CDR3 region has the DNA TGTGCCAGCAGAGCGGGCCTAGGCGCCTACAATGAGCAGTTCTTC. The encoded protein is CASRAGLGAYNEQFF.

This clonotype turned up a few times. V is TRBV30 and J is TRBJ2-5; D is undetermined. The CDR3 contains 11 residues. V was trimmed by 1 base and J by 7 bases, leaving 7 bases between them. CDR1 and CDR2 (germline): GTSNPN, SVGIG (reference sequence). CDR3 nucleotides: TGTGCCTGGAGTGACGGAGCGACCCAGTACTTC. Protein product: CAWSDGATQYF.

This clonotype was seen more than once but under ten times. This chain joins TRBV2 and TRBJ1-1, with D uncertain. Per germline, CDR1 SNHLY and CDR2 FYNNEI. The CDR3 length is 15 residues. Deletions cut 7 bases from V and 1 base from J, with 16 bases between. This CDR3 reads CASTPSTLGNTEAFF. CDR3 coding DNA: TGTGCCAGCACCCCCTCGACTTTGGGGAACACTGAAGCTTTCTTT. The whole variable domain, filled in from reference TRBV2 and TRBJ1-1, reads EPEVTQTPSHQVTQMGQEVILRCVPISNHLYFYWYRQILGQKVEFLVSFYNNEISEKSEIFDDQFSVERPDGSNFTLKIRSTKLEDSAMYFCASTPSTLGNTEAFFGQGTRLTVV.

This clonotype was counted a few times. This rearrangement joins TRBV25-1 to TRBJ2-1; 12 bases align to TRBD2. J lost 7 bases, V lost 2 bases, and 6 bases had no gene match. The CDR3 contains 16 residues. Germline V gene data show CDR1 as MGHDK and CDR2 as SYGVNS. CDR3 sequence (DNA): TGTGCCAGCAGTGAAGTCGGGACTAGCGGGTTTAATGAGCAGTTCTTC. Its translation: CASSEVGTSGFNEQFF.

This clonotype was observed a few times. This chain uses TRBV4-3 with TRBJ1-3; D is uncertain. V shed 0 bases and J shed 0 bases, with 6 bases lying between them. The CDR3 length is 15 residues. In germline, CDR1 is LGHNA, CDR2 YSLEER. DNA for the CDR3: TGCGCCAGCAGCCAAGAGAAGCACTCTGGAAACACCATATATTTT. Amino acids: CASSQEKHSGNTIYF.

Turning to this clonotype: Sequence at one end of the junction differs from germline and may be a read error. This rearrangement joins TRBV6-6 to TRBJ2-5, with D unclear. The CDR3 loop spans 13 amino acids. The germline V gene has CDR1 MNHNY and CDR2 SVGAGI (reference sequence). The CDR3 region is CASSNSNQETQYF. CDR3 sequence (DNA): TGTGCCAGCAGTAACTCCAACCAAGAGACCCAGTACTTC.

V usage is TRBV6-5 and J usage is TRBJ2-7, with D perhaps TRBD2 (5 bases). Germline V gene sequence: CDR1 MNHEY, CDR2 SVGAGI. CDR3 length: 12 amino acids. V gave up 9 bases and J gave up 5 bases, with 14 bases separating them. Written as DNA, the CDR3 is TGTGCCAGTAAAAGACCCGGGGACGAGCAGTACTTC. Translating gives CASKRPGDEQYF.

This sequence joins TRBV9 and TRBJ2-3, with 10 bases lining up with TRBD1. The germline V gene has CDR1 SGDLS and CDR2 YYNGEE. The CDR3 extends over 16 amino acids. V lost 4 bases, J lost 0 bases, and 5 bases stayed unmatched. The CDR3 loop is CASSFRQGASTDTQYF. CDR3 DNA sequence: TGTGCCAGCAGCTTCAGACAGGGGGCTAGCACAGATACGCAGTATTTT.